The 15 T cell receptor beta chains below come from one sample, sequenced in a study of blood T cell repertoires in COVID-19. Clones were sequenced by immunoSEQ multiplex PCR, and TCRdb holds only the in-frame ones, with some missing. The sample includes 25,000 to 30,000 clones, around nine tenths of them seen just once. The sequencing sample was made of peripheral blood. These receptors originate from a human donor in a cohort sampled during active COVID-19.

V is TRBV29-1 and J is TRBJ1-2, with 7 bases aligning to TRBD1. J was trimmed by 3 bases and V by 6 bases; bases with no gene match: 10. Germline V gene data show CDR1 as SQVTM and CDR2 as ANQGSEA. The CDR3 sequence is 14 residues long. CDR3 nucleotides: TGCAGCGTCGACAGACAGGGAGAGGACTATGGCTACACCTTC. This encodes CSVDRQGEDYGYTF.

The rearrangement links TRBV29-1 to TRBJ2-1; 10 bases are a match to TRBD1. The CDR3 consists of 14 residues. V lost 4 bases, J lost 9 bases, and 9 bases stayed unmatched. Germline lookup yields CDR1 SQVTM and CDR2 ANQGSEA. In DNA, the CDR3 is TGCAGCGTTGGTCCCGGGACAGGGGCCCCTGAGCAGTTCTTC. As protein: CSVGPGTGAPEQFF.

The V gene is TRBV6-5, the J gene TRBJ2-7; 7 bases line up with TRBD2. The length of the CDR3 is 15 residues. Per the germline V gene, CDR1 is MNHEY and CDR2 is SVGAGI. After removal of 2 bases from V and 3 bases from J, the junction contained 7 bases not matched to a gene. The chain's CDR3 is CASSYTSGINYEQYF. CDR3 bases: TGTGCCAGCAGTTACACAAGCGGGATAAACTACGAGCAGTACTTC.

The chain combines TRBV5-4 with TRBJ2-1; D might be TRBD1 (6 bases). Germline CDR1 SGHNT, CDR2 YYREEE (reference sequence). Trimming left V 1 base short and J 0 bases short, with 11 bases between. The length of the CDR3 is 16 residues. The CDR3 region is CASSLSSGDSYNEQFF. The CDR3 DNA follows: TGTGCCAGCAGCTTGTCTTCAGGGGACTCCTACAATGAGCAGTTCTTC.

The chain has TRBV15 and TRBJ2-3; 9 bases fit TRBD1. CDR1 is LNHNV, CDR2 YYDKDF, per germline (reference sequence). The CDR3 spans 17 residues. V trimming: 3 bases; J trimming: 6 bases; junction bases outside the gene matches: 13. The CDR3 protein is CATSRDYRGRGVDTQYF. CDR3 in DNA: TGTGCCACCAGCAGGGACTACAGGGGGCGCGGGGTTGATACGCAGTATTTT.

The CDR3 bases are TGTGCCAGCAGCTTAGTTGGGGGCGTTTATGGCTACACCTTC. Its translation: CASSLVGGVYGYTF. V usage is TRBV11-2 and J usage is TRBJ1-2, with D tentatively TRBD1 (6 bases). Looked up from germline, CDR1 is SGHAT and CDR2 is FQNNGV. The CDR3 is made up of 14 amino acids. V was cut by 1 base and J by 5 bases, with 11 bases left in between.

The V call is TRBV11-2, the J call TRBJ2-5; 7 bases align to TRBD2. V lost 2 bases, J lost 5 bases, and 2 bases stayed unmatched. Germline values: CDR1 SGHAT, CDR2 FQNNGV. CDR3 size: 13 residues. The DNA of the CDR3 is TGTGCCAGCAGCTTATACGGGGGGGAGACCCAGTACTTC. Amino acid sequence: CASSLYGGETQYF.

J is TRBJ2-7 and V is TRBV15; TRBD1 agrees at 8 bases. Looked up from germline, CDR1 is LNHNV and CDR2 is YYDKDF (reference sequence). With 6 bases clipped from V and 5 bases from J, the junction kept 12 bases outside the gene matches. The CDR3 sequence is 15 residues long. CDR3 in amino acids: CATRDRDLPTDEQYF. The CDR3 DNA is TGTGCCACCAGGGACAGGGATCTTCCTACGGACGAGCAGTACTTC. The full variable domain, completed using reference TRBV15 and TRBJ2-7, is DAMVIQNPRYQVTQFGKPVTLSCSQTLNHNVMYWYQQKSSQAPKLLFHYYDKDFNNEADTPDNFQSRRPNTSFCFLDIRSPGLGDTAMYLCATRDRDLPTDEQYFGPGTRLTVT.

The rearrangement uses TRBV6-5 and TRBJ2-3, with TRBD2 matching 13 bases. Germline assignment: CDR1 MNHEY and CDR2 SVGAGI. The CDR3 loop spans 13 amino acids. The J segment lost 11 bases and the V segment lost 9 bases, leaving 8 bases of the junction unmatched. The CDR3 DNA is TGTGCCAGTGTGACTAGCGGGGGGATAGTGCAGTATTTT. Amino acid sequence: CASVTSGGIVQYF.

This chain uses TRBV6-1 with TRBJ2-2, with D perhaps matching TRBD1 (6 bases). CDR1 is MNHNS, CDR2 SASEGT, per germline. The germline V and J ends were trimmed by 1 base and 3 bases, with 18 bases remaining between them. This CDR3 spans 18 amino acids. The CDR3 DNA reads TGTGCCAGCAGTGAAGGCCGGTGGGGGCAGGGAGACACCGGGGAGCTGTTTTTT. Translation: CASSEGRWGQGDTGELFF.

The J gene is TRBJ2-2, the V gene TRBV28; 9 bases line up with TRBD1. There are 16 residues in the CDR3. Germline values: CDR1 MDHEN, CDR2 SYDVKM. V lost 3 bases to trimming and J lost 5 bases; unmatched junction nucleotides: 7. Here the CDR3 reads CASSFRQGESTGELFF. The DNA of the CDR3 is TGTGCCAGCAGTTTCCGACAGGGGGAAAGTACCGGGGAGCTGTTTTTT.

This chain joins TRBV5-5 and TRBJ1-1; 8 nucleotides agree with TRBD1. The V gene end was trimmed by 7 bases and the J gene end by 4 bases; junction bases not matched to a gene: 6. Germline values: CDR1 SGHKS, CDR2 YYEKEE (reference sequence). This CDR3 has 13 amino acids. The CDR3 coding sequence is TGTGCCAGCGGAAAACAGGGGGGCACTGAAGCTTTCTTT. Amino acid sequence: CASGKQGGTEAFF. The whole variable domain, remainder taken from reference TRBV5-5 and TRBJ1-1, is DAGVTQSPTHLIKTRGQQVTLRCSPISGHKSVSWYQQVLGQGPQFIFQYYEKEERGRGNFPDRFSARQFPNYSSELNVNALLLGDSALYLCASGKQGGTEAFFGQGTRLTVV.

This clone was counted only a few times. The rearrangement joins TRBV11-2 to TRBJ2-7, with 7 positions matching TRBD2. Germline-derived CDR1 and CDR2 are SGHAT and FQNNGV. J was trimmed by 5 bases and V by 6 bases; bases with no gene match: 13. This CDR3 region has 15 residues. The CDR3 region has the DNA TGTGCCAGCAGTCAGGGCGGAAAGCGGGGCGACGAGCAGTACTTC. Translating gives CASSQGGKRGDEQYF.

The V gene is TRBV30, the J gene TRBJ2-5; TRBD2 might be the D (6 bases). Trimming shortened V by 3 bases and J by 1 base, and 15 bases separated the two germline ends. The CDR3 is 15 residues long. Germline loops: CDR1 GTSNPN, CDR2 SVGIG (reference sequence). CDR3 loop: CAWRKVGGTQETQYF. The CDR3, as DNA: TGTGCCTGGAGAAAAGTGGGGGGAACCCAAGAGACCCAGTACTTC.

CDR3 in amino acids: CASSLSGSYNSPLHF. CDR3 bases: TGTGCCAGCAGTCTCTCCGGCTCCTATAATTCACCCCTCCACTTT. The rearrangement uses TRBV28 and TRBJ1-6; D is uncertain. Germline-derived CDR1 and CDR2 are MDHEN and SYDVKM. This CDR3 is 15 amino acids long. Trimming cost V 5 bases and J 0 bases, with 8 bases left between them.